These 22 T cell receptor beta chains originate from one sample sequenced in a study of blood T cell repertoires in COVID-19. The method was immunoSEQ multiplex PCR; TCRdb's version includes in-frame clones alone and lacks a portion of them. This table has about 43,000 clones, 80% to 90% appearing once. Sequencing was carried out using peripheral blood. These receptors originate from a man between 60 and 70 years old with active COVID-19.

This clone appeared once. The J gene is TRBJ2-1, the V gene TRBV30; 14 nucleotides align to TRBD2. Losses at the gene ends were 2 bases for V and 6 bases for J; bases not matched to a gene: 9. Germline lookup yields CDR1 GTSNPN and CDR2 SVGIG (reference sequence). The CDR3 loop spans 17 amino acids. CDR3 region: CAWSPKTSGRAGNEQFF. CDR3 bases: TGTGCCTGGAGTCCAAAGACTAGCGGGAGGGCCGGCAATGAGCAGTTCTTC.

This clone was counted a single time. The chain combines TRBV15 with TRBJ1-2; 8 bases align to TRBD1. The CDR3 covers 12 residues. The V segment lost 4 bases and the J segment 8 bases; nucleotides outside the gene matches: 3. Germline V CDR1 and CDR2: LNHNV, YYDKDF (reference sequence). Written as DNA, the CDR3 is TGTGCCACCAGCAATACAGGGGGAGGCTACACCTTC. Translating it yields CATSNTGGGYTF.

In nucleotides, the CDR3 is TGTGCCAGCAGTCGCAATGCAGGGTACGAGCAGTACTTC. Protein product: CASSRNAGYEQYF. The chain combines TRBV7-3 with TRBJ2-7, with D possibly matching TRBD1 (5 bases). The CDR3 runs to 13 residues. Germline CDR1 and CDR2: SGHTA and FQGTGA. The V and J ends lost 6 bases and 4 bases respectively, with 13 bases between them.

The rearrangement joins TRBV5-6 to TRBJ1-2; D is unclear. V dropped 0 bases and J dropped 7 bases, with 19 bases sitting between them. The CDR3 is 16 residues long. Germline V gene sequence: CDR1 SGHDT, CDR2 YYEEEE. CDR3 in DNA: TGTGCCAGCAGCTTGGTCGCCAGCGGCCTGGGGAGTGGCTACACCTTC. Encoded protein: CASSLVASGLGSGYTF.

The V call is TRBV11-2, the J call TRBJ2-1; a weak D match, TRBD1 (6 bases). The V gene's germline CDR1 is SGHAT and CDR2 FQNNGV. V was clipped by 5 bases and J by 5 bases, with 10 bases between them. This CDR3 spans 13 amino acids. The CDR3 nucleotides read TGTGCCAGCAGCCTAGGACAGCACAATGAGCAGTTCTTC. Amino acids: CASSLGQHNEQFF. Supplemented by reference TRBV11-2 and TRBJ2-1, the full variable domain reads EAGVAQSPRYKIIEKRQSVAFWCNPISGHATLYWYQQILGQGPKLLIQFQNNGVVDDSQLPKDRFSAERLKGVDSTLKIQPAKLEDSAVYLCASSLGQHNEQFFGPGTRLTVL.

A few counts support this clone. This chain links TRBV15 with TRBJ1-2, with D perhaps matching TRBD1 (6 bases). Germline CDR1 reads LNHNV; CDR2 reads YYDKDF (reference sequence). V dropped 0 bases and J dropped 6 bases, with 17 bases sitting between them. CDR3 length: 16 amino acids. This chain's CDR3 is CATSRDRVSRGNGYTF. CDR3 DNA sequence: TGTGCCACCAGCAGAGATCGGGTATCCAGGGGAAATGGCTACACCTTC.

This chain uses TRBV7-3 with TRBJ2-6; no clear D gene. The CDR3 sequence is 16 residues long. The germline CDR1 and CDR2 sequences are SGHTA and FQGTGA. Trimming took 4 bases from V and 0 from J, leaving 10 bases between them. This CDR3 reads CASSSLASSGANVLTF. The CDR3 DNA reads as TGTGCCAGCAGCTCCCTTGCCAGCTCTGGGGCCAACGTCCTGACTTTC.

This rearrangement joins TRBV2 to TRBJ1-1, with D uncertain. The CDR3 has 14 residues. Germline-derived CDR1 and CDR2 are SNHLY and FYNNEI. The V gene lost 4 bases and the J gene lost 10 bases, with 19 bases spanning the gap. The CDR3 DNA is TGTGCCAGCAGTGCTTTTTACAGCAACACGATAGCTTTCTTT. This encodes CASSAFYSNTIAFF.

V is TRBV12-3 or TRBV12-4 and J is TRBJ2-3; no firm D call. V dropped 3 bases and J dropped 2 bases, with 3 bases sitting between them. The CDR3 totals 12 residues. The CDR3 loop is CASSFYTDTQYF. The CDR3 DNA sequence: TGTGCCAGCAGTTTTTACACAGATACGCAGTATTTT.

The CDR3 loop reads CASSLISGTEAFF. CDR3 DNA sequence: TGTGCCAGCAGCTTAATTTCGGGGACTGAAGCTTTCTTT. This sequence joins TRBV11-2 and TRBJ1-1; the D is unclear. V was shortened by 2 bases and J by 5 bases, with 9 bases between the two germline ends. CDR1 is SGHAT and CDR2 is FQNNGV in the germline V gene. This CDR3 has 13 residues.

This CDR3 is CASSPRGISGRVQETQYF. The DNA for the CDR3 is TGTGCCAGCAGCCCCCGAGGGATTAGCGGGAGGGTTCAAGAGACCCAGTACTTC. V usage is TRBV7-3 and J usage is TRBJ2-5, with 11 bases matching TRBD2. The V and J ends lost 5 bases and 2 bases, in that order; junction bases with no gene match: 13. The CDR3 spans 18 residues. CDR1 is SGHTA and CDR2 is FQGTGA in the germline V gene.

The CDR3 loop is CASSISGTNNEQFF. CDR3 DNA: TGTGCCAGCAGCATTAGCGGGACTAACAATGAGCAGTTCTTC. The V call is TRBV6-5, the J call TRBJ2-1, with TRBD2 matching over 8 bases. The CDR3 sequence is 14 residues long. Germline V gives CDR1 MNHEY, CDR2 SVGAGI. J gave up 5 bases and V 6 bases, and 6 bases lay outside the gene matches.

Only a few counts were recorded for this clone. The rearrangement joins TRBV11-1 to TRBJ2-3, with 7 bases aligning to TRBD2. The CDR3 is made up of 14 amino acids. CDR1 is SGHAT, CDR2 FQDESV, per germline (reference sequence). V trimming: 6 bases; J trimming: 2 bases; junction bases outside the gene matches: 5. The CDR3 DNA sequence: TGTGCCAGCAGTGGGGAGGGGCTCACAGATACGCAGTATTTT. Residues: CASSGEGLTDTQYF.

The V and J genes are TRBV2 and TRBJ1-6, with D maybe TRBD1 (6 bases). The CDR3 is 15 residues long. Germline V gives CDR1 SNHLY, CDR2 FYNNEI. V shed 5 bases and J shed 0 bases, with 8 bases lying between them. CDR3 nucleotides: TGTGCCAGCAGTTCGGACAGCTCCTATAATTCACCCCTCCACTTT. Translated, it gives CASSSDSSYNSPLHF.

This clone was found a few times. Other DNA sequences in this sample translate to the same CDR3. The rearrangement uses TRBV7-9 and TRBJ2-3; D perhaps matches TRBD1 (5 bases). V was trimmed by 2 bases and J by 0 bases, leaving 6 bases between them. The CDR3 covers 14 residues. In germline, CDR1 is SEHNR, CDR2 FQNEAQ (reference sequence). This CDR3 is CASSLQGSTDTQYF. CDR3 in DNA: TGTGCCAGCAGCTTACAGGGCAGCACAGATACGCAGTATTTT.

The chain carries TRBV12-3 or TRBV12-4 and TRBJ1-2; 9 bases line up with TRBD1. V trimming: 6 bases; J trimming: 8 bases; junction bases outside the gene matches: 7. CDR3 length: 13 amino acids. CDR3 residues: CASRTRTGEGYTF. The CDR3 DNA reads TGTGCCAGCAGGACGAGGACAGGGGAGGGCTACACCTTC.

The chain combines TRBV11-3 with TRBJ2-1, with D possibly matching TRBD2 (6 bases). The V and J ends lost 6 bases and 7 bases respectively, with 10 bases between them. Germline loops: CDR1 SGHNT, CDR2 YENEEA. CDR3 size: 12 residues. The CDR3 protein is CASSYGRNEQFF. CDR3 sequence (DNA): TGTGCCAGCAGTTACGGGAGAAATGAGCAGTTCTTC.

The chain has TRBV19 and TRBJ2-2, with 7 bases identical to TRBD1. There are 16 residues in the CDR3. The J segment lost 5 bases and the V segment lost 5 bases, leaving 11 bases of the junction unmatched. Per the germline V gene, CDR1 is LNHDA and CDR2 is SQIVND (reference sequence). This chain's CDR3 is CASSSGKGALTGELFF. The CDR3 DNA sequence: TGTGCCAGTAGTTCCGGGAAGGGGGCGCTTACCGGGGAGCTGTTTTTT. Complete variable domain (other parts from reference TRBV19 and TRBJ2-2): DGGITQSPKYLFRKEGQNVTLSCEQNLNHDAMYWYRQDPGQGLRLIYYSQIVNDFQKGDIAEGYSVSREKKESFPLTVTSAQKNPTAFYLCASSSGKGALTGELFFGEGSRLTVL.

In this sample, this clone turned up once. This chain links TRBV27 with TRBJ2-7; 9 bases map to TRBD1. CDR3 length: 15 amino acids. CDR1 and CDR2 from the germline V gene are MNHEY and SMNVEV (reference sequence). With 5 bases clipped from V and 4 bases from J, the junction kept 9 bases outside the gene matches. The CDR3 here is CASSPTGGYSYEQYF. DNA of the CDR3: TGTGCCAGCAGTCCAACAGGGGGCTATTCGTACGAGCAGTACTTC.

This chain connects TRBV5-1 to TRBJ1-3; no clear D. The CDR3 loop spans 18 amino acids. The ends were cut back, 0 bases at V and 2 bases at J, with 18 bases in the middle. Germline loops: CDR1 SGHRS, CDR2 YFSETQ. CDR3: CASSLEAARFPPGNTIYF. The DNA of the CDR3 is TGCGCCAGCAGCTTGGAGGCGGCACGATTCCCCCCTGGAAACACCATATATTTT. Full variable domain (outside the CDR3, taken from reference TRBV5-1 and TRBJ1-3): KAGVTQTPRYLIKTRGQQVTLSCSPISGHRSVSWYQQTPGQGLQFLFEYFSETQRNKGNFPGRFSGRQFSNSRSEMNVSTLELGDSALYLCASSLEAARFPPGNTIYFGEGSWLTVV.

The J gene is TRBJ2-5, the V gene TRBV11-1; D might be TRBD2 (5 bases). V was cut by 4 bases and J by 3 bases, with 9 bases left in between. This CDR3 contains 13 residues. Germline assignment: CDR1 SGHAT and CDR2 FQDESV (reference sequence). The CDR3 loop reads CASSSGEKETQYF. CDR3 in DNA: TGTGCCAGCAGCTCCGGGGAGAAAGAGACCCAGTACTTC.

V usage is TRBV5-4 and J usage is TRBJ2-7; 11 positions match TRBD2. V gave up 4 bases and J gave up 3 bases; unmatched junction bases: 6. There are 15 residues in the CDR3. Per the germline V gene, CDR1 is SGHNT and CDR2 is YYREEE (reference sequence). For the CDR3, the DNA is TGTGCCAGCAGCGGGACCCTAGCGGGGGGCTACGAGCAGTACTTC. Translation gives CASSGTLAGGYEQYF.